This T cell receptor (beta chain) was sequenced in a study of cytomegalovirus exposure and HLA in healthy donors. Findings and limits, study-wide: In a later analysis, HLA-associated beta chains showed higher expansion and lower generation probabilities than comparable chains.

From germline, CDR1 is MDHEN and CDR2 SYDVKM. V was clipped by 6 bases and J by 11 bases; unmatched bases: 12. The CDR3 contains 13 residues. A remark on this clone: The antigen is undetermined.

This PCR relied on a set of 60 Vbeta primers and 13 Jbeta primers. The assay was immunoSEQ multiplex PCR, and TCRdb's table has in-frame clones only and misses some. This table has a few hundred thousand clones, approximately 81% appearing once. V usage is TRBV28 and J usage is TRBJ1-1, with 7 bases matching TRBD1. Sequencing was performed on PBMCs. The source is an older woman in good health and CMV-seropositive. The CDR3, as DNA: TGTGCCAGCAGCCAGACAGGGTCCCTGGGGGCTTTCTTT. This encodes CASSQTGSLGAFF.